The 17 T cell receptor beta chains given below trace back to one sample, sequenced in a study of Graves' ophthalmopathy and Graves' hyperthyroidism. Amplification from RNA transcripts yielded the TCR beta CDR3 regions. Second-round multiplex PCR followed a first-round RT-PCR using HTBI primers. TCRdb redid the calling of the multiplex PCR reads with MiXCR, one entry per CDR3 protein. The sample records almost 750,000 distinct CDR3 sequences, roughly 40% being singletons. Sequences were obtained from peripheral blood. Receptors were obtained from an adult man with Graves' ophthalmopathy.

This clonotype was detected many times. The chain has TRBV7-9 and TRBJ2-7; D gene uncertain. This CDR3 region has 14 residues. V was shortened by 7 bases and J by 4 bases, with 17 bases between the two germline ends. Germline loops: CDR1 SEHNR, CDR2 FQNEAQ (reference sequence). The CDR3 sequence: CASTDRAGAYEQYF. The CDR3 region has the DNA TGTGCCAGCACGGACCGGGCAGGCGCGTACGAGCAGTACTTC.

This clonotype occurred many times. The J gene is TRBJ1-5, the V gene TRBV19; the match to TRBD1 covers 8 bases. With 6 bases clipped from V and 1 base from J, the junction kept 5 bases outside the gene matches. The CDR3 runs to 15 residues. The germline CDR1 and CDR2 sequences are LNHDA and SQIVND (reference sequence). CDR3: CASRLRGQSNQPQHF. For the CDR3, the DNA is TGTGCCAGTAGGCTCAGGGGGCAGAGCAATCAGCCCCAGCATTTT.

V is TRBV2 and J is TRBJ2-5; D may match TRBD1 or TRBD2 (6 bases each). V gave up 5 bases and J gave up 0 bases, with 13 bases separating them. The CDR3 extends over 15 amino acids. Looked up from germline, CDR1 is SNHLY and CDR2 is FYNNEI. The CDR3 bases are TGTGCCAGCAGTCCTGGGGGGCCCCACCAAGAGACCCAGTACTTC. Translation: CASSPGGPHQETQYF.

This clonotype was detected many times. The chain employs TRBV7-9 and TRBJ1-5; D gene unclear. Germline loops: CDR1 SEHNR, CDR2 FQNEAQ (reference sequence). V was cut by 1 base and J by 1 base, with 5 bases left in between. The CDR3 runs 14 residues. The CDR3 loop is CASSLGHSNQPQHF. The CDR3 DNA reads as TGTGCCAGCAGCTTAGGACACAGCAATCAGCCCCAGCATTTT.

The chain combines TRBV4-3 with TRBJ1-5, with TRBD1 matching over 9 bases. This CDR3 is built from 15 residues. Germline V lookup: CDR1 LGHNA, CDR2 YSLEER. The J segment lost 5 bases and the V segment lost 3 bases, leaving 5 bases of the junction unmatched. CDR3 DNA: TGCGCCAGCAGCCATACAGGGGGCGGGCATCAGCCCCAGCATTTT. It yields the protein CASSHTGGGHQPQHF.

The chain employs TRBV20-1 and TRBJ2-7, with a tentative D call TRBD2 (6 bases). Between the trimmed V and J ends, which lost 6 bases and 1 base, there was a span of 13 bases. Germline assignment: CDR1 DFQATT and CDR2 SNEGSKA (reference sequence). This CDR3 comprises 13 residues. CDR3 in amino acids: CSASTGTSYEQYF. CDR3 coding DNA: TGCAGTGCAAGCACGGGGACTTCCTACGAGCAGTACTTC.

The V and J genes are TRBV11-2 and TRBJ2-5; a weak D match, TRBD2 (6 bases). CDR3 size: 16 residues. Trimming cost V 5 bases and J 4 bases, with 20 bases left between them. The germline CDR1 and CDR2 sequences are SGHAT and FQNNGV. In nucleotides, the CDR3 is TGTGCCAGCAGCCAAACTCTTCGGGAGAGGGGAGAGACCCAGTACTTC. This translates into CASSQTLRERGETQYF.

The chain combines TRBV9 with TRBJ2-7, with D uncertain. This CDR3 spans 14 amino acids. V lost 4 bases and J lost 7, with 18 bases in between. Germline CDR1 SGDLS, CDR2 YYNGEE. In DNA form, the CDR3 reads TGTGCCAGCAGCCCCATTTTGGGTTTCGGGGAGCAGTACTTC. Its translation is CASSPILGFGEQYF. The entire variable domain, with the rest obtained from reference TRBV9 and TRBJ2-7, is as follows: DSGVTQTPKHLITATGQRVTLRCSPRSGDLSVYWYQQSLDQGLQFLIQYYNGEERAKGNILERFSAQQFPDLHSELNLSSLELGDSALYFCASSPILGFGEQYFGPGTRLTVT.

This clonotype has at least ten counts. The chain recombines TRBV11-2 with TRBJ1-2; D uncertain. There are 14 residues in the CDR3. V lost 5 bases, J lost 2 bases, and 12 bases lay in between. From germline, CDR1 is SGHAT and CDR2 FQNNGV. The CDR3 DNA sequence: TGTGCCAGCAGCCTACGTGACGGGAACTATGGCTACACCTTC. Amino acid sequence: CASSLRDGNYGYTF.

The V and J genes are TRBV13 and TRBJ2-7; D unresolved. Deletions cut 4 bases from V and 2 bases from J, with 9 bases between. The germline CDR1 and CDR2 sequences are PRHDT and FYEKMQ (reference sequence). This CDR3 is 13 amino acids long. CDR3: CASSSPRAYEQYF. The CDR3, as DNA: TGTGCCAGCAGCTCCCCCCGAGCCTACGAGCAGTACTTC.

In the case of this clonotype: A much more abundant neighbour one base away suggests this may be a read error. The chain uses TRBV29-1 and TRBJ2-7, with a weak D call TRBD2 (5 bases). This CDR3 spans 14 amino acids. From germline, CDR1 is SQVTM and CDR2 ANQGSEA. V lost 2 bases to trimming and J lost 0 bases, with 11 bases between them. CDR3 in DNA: TGCAGCGTTGAACACGGACGGGGCTCCTACGAGCAGTACTTC. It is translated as CSVEHGRGSYEQYF.

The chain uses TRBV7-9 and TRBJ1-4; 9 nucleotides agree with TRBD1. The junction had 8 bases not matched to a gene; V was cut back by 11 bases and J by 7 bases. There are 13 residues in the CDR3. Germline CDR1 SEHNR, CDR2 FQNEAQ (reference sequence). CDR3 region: CASDRGNVEKLFF. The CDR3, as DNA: TGTGCCTCAGACAGGGGGAATGTTGAAAAACTGTTTTTT.

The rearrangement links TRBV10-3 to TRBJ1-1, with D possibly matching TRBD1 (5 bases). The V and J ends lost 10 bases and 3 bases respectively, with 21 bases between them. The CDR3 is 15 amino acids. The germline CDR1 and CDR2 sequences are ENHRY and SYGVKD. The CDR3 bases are TGTGCCAGCTCACCCCCAGGCAGGGTCGACACTGAAGCTTTCTTT. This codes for CASSPPGRVDTEAFF.

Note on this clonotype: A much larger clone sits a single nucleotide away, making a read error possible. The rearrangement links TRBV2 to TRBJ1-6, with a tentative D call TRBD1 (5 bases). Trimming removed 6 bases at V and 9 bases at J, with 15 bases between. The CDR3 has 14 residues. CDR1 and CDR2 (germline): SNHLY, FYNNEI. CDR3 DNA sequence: TGTGCCAGCAGGTACGGGCAGGGTAGTTCACCCCTCCACTTT. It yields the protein CASRYGQGSSPLHF.

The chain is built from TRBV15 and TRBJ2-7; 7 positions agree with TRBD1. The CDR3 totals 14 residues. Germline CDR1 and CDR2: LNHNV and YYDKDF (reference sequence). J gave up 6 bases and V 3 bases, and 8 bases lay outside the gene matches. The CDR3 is CATSSVAQGVEQYF. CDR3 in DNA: TGTGCCACCAGCAGCGTTGCCCAGGGGGTCGAGCAGTACTTC.

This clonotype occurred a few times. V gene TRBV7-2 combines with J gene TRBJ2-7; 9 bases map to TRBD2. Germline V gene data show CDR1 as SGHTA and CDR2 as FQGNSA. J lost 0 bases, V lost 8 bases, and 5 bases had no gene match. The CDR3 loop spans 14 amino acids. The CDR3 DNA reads TGTGCCAGCCTACCTAGCGGGGCCTCCTACGAGCAGTACTTC. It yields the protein CASLPSGASYEQYF.

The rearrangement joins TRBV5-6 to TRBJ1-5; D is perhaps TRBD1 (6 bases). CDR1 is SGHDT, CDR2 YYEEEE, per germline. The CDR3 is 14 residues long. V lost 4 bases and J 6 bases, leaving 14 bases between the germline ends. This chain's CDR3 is CASSDWGGPQPQHF. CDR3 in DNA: TGTGCCAGCAGCGATTGGGGGGGCCCTCAGCCCCAGCATTTT.